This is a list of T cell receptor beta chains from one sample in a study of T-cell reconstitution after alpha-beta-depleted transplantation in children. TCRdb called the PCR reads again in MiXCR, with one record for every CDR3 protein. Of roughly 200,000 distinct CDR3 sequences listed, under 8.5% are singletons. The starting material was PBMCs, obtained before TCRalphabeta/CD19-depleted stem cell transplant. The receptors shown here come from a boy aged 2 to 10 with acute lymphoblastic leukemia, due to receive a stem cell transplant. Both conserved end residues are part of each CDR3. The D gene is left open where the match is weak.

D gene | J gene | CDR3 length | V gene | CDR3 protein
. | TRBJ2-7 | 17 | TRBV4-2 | CASSQDTGSAQAYEQYF
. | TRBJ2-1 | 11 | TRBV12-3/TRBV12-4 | CASSRGREQFF
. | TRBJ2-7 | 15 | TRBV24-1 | CATSDPSQGTYEQYF
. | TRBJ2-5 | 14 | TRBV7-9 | CASSRANQQETQYF
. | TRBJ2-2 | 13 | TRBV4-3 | CASSQQRTGELFF
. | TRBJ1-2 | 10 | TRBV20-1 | CSARGGGRTF
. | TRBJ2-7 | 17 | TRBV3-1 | CASSQEGNLAGLREQYF
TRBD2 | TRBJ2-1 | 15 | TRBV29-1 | CSVGTSVRSYNEQFF
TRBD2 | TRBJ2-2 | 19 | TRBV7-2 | CASSLAGALAGENTGELFF
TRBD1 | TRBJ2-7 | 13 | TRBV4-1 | CASSTRQGYEQYF
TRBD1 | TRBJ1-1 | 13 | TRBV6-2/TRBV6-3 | CASSDRGNTEAFF
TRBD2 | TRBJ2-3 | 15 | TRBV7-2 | CASSLEGLGSDTQYF
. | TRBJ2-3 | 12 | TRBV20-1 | CSARVGGNTQYF
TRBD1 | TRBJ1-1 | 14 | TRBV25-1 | CASSDQGESTEAFF
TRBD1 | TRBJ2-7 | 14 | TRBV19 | CASSPGTGFYEQYF
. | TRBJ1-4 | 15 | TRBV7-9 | CASSSRTGRAEKLFF
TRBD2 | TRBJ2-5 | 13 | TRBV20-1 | CSIQRGSGETQYF
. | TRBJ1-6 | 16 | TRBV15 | CATSAGAPFLNSPLHF
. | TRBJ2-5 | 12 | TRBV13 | CASSYRAETQYF
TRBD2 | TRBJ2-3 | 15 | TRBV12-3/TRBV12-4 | CAIHTSGGPTGTQYF
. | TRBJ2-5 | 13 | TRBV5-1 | CASSLHGWETQYF
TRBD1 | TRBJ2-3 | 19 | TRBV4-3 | CASSPEVTGGGISTDTQYF
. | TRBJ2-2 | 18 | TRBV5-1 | CASSFPIYPTRHTGELFF
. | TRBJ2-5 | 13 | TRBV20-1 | CSARGRGQETQYF
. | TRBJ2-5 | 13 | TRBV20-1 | CSARARGQETQYF
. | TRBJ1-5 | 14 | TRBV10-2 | CASSMQGGNQPQHF
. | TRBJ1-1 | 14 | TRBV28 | CASSLVEGGTEAFF
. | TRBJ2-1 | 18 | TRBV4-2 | CASSQDFEGEYSYNEQFF
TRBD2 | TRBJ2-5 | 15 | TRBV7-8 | CASSSGTSSRETQYF
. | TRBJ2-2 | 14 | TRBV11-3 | CASRLASATGELFF
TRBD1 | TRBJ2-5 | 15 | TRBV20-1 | CSARWDRESGETQYF
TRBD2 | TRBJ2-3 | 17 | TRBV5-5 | CASSLEGSGSGTDTQYF
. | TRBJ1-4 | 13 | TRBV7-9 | CASSPGRFEKLFF
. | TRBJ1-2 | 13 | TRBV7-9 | CASSPVGFDGYTF
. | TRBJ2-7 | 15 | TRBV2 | CASSYQNRAPYEQYF
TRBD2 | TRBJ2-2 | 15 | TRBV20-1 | CSARDGLAVAGELFF
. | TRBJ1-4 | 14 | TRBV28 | CASSPQVKGEKLFF
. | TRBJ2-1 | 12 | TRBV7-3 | CASSSQGTEQFF
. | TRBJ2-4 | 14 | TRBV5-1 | CASSSTSMGNIQYF
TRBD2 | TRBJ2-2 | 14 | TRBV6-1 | CATRAGGNTGELFF
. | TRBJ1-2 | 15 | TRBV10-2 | CASSDQDSFNYGYTF
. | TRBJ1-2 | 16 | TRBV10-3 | CAISESISPTVYGYTF
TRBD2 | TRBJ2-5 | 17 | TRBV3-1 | CASSPGLAGGLSETQYF
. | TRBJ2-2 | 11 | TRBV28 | CASSPGSELFF
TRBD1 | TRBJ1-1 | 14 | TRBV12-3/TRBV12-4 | CASSTRQGAAEAFF
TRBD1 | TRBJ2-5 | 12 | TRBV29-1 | CSVGTGVETQYF
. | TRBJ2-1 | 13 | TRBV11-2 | CASSLDIGNEQFF
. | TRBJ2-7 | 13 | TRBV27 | CASRGLEGYEQYF
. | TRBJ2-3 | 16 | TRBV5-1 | CASSLIGGLSTDTQYF
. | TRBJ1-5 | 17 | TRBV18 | CASSPRSRTDSNQPQHF
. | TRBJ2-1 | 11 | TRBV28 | CASSFLTGKFF
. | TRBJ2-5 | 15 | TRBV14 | CASSPLGVPQETQYF
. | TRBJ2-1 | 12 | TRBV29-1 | CSVSPWENEQFF
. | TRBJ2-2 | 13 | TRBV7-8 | CASSYQASGELFF
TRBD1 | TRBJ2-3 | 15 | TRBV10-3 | CAIQDREPSTDTQYF